This is a list of T cell receptor beta chains from one sample in a study of cytomegalovirus exposure and HLA in healthy donors. Clones were sequenced by immunoSEQ multiplex PCR, and TCRdb holds only the in-frame ones, with some missing. The table includes 35,000 to 40,000 clones, about 53% detected once. Sequencing input: PBMCs. Source of these receptors: a woman aged 40 to 50 in good health and CMV-seropositive. The CDR3 runs from the conserved cysteine through the conserved F or W. A D gene is named only where the DNA matches it firmly. The size field is filled for only some rows; it gives once, few, many or a size class.

V	size	D	J	DNA	CDR3
TRBV5-1	-	-	TRBJ2-7	TGCGCCAGCAGTTTCTCGGGGGAACCCTACGAGCAGTACTTC	CASSFSGEPYEQYF
TRBV7-9	-	-	TRBJ1-1	TGTGCCAGCAGCCCAGCTTTAGCGAACACTGAAGCTTTCTTT	CASSPALANTEAFF
TRBV5-4	once	TRBD2	TRBJ2-3	TGTGCCAGCAGCTTACGGACTAGCGGGGCTCCTAGCACAGATACGCAGTATTTT	CASSLRTSGAPSTDTQYF
TRBV6-4	few	-	TRBJ2-1	TGTGCCAGCAAAGACCGGGACACCAATGAGCAGTTCTTC	CASKDRDTNEQFF
TRBV11-2	-	-	TRBJ2-7	TGTGCCAGCAGCGTCGGGTTTTCCTACGAGCAGTACTTC	CASSVGFSYEQYF
TRBV5-1	-	TRBD2	TRBJ2-3	TGCGCCAGCAGCTTGGTTAGCGGGGGGGCAGATACGCAGTATTTT	CASSLVSGGADTQYF
TRBV19	-	-	TRBJ1-5	TGTGCCAGTAGTCAGGGAGGGGGCAATCAGCCCCAGCATTTT	CASSQGGGNQPQHF
TRBV2	-	-	TRBJ2-1	TGTGCCAGCAGCTCGAGCCGGACAACGGGTTCCTCCTACAATGAGCAGTTCTTC	CASSSSRTTGSSYNEQFF
TRBV30	-	TRBD1	TRBJ1-6	TGTGCCTGGAGTATGGGACAGGGAGATTCACCCCTCCACTTT	CAWSMGQGDSPLHF
TRBV14	-	-	TRBJ2-2	TGTGCCAGCAGCCAAGTCAAAGTGGGCTTACGCCGGGAGCTGTTTTTT	CASSQVKVGLRRELFF
TRBV30	few	TRBD1	TRBJ1-2	TGTGCCTGGAGTACAGGGGGCCGAGGCAGGGGCTACACCTTC	CAWSTGGRGRGYTF
TRBV6-6	-	-	TRBJ2-5	TGTGCCAGCAGTAGCCCTGCGGAGACCCAGTACTTC	CASSSPAETQYF
TRBV27	-	-	TRBJ1-2	TGTGCCAGCAGTTCCGAACAGGGTGTCTATGGCTACACCTTC	CASSSEQGVYGYTF
TRBV4-1	many	TRBD2	TRBJ2-2	TGCGCCAGCAGCCCCCTGGGACTAGCGGGGGCCATCAACACCGGGGAGCTGTTTTTT	CASSPLGLAGAINTGELFF
TRBV27	-	-	TRBJ2-1	TGTGCCAGCACCAGGCTATTCGGTTACAATGAGCAGTTCTTC	CASTRLFGYNEQFF
TRBV13	few	TRBD1	TRBJ2-7	TGTGCCAGCAGTCGGACAGGCTACGAGCAGTACTTC	CASSRTGYEQYF
TRBV5-4	-	TRBD2	TRBJ2-5	TGTGCCAGCAGCTTACGGGGGGTCCAAGAGACCCAGTACTTC	CASSLRGVQETQYF
TRBV6-1	-	-	TRBJ2-7	TGTGCCAGCAGTGAAGCCTGGCAGGGGAACGAGCAATACTTC	CASSEAWQGNEQYF
TRBV7-6	few	TRBD1	TRBJ1-2	TGTGCCAGCAGCCGGACAGGGGCCGCTGGCTACACCTTC	CASSRTGAAGYTF
TRBV4-3	-	-	TRBJ1-5	TGCGCCAGCAGCCAAGATTATGAGAGCCAACCCCAGCATTTT	CASSQDYESQPQHF
TRBV9	-	-	TRBJ1-1	TGTGCCAGCAGCGTAGATGGGACACTTTTT	CASSVDGTLF
TRBV27	-	-	TRBJ1-6	TGTGCCAGCAGTTTCGGTAGCGATTCACCCCTCCACTTT	CASSFGSDSPLHF
TRBV30	-	-	TRBJ1-1	TGTGCCTTGGACAGCCTAAACACTGAAGCTTTCTTT	CALDSLNTEAFF
TRBV11-1	few	-	TRBJ2-5	TGTGCCAGCAGCTTGCATCGGGAGGAGACCCAGTACTTC	CASSLHREETQYF
TRBV6-4	-	-	TRBJ2-2	TGTGCCAGCAGAGGACAGTTGAACACCGGGGAGCTGTTTTTT	CASRGQLNTGELFF
TRBV6-1	-	-	TRBJ2-7	TGTGCCAGCACCGGCTACGAGCAGTACTTC	CASTGYEQYF
TRBV9	once	TRBD1	TRBJ1-2	TGTGCCAGCAGCGTAGGGGCAGGGGGCGACTATGGCTACACCTTC	CASSVGAGGDYGYTF
TRBV9	-	TRBD1	TRBJ1-4	TGTGCCAGCAGCGTAGGAGACAGGGGGCATGAAAAACTGTTTTTT	CASSVGDRGHEKLFF
TRBV5-4	few	TRBD2	TRBJ2-3	TGTGCCAGCAGCCGACGTGTTAGCGGGGGGGCCTCAGATACGCAGTATTTT	CASSRRVSGGASDTQYF
TRBV9	-	TRBD1	TRBJ2-7	TGTGCCAGCAGCCGAGGGGACAGCTTCTACGAGCAGTACTTC	CASSRGDSFYEQYF
TRBV25-1	few	-	TRBJ1-5	TGTGCCAGCAGTTCTGACAGCCGCGTCAATCAGCCCCAGCATTTT	CASSSDSRVNQPQHF
TRBV7-2	-	TRBD2	TRBJ2-5	TGTGCCAGCAGCATAGCGGGGGGATTGTACCAAGAGACCCAGTACTTC	CASSIAGGLYQETQYF
TRBV5-6	-	-	TRBJ1-2	TGTGCCAGCAGCCGTGCGGGGGGCCGAGGAGACTATGGCTACACCTTC	CASSRAGGRGDYGYTF
TRBV16	-	-	TRBJ2-7	TGTGCCAGCAGCCAATCGTTCCAGGGGAACGAGCAGTACTTC	CASSQSFQGNEQYF
TRBV4-2	-	TRBD1	TRBJ2-7	TGTGCCAGCAGCCAAACCCCGGGACAGGGAACCTACGAGCAGTACTTC	CASSQTPGQGTYEQYF
TRBV4-2	-	TRBD1	TRBJ1-2	TGTGCCAGCAGCCAAGGGGACAGGGGATTCTACGGCTACACCTTC	CASSQGDRGFYGYTF
TRBV7-2	-	TRBD2	TRBJ2-3	TGTGCCAGCAGCCCCATAGGACTAGCGGGGGTAAGCACAGATACGCAGTATTTT	CASSPIGLAGVSTDTQYF
TRBV30	-	TRBD1	TRBJ1-1	TGTGCCTGGAGCTATGTAACGGGACAGACTACTGAAGCTTTCTTT	CAWSYVTGQTTEAFF
TRBV9	-	-	TRBJ1-4	TGTGCCAGCAGCACCAGTACAACTAATGAAAAACTGTTTTTT	CASSTSTTNEKLFF
TRBV4-3	-	TRBD1	TRBJ2-4	TGCGCCAGCAGCCAACAGACAGGGGGAGAAAACATTCAGTACTTC	CASSQQTGGENIQYF
TRBV5-1	few	TRBD2	TRBJ2-2	TGCGCCAGCAGCTTGGTGGGACTAGCGCCCGGGGAGCTGTTTTTT	CASSLVGLAPGELFF
TRBV6-5	-	-	TRBJ1-2	TGTGCCAGCAGTGGGGGACGGAGCGGGCTTGGCTACACCTTC	CASSGGRSGLGYTF
TRBV7-6	-	TRBD2	TRBJ2-7	TGTGCCAGCAGCTCAGGACTAGCGGGGGACCGCTACGAGCAGTACTTC	CASSSGLAGDRYEQYF
TRBV4-1	few	-	TRBJ1-4	TGCGCCAGCAGCCAACTACCCCGGGGACATTCGACTAATGAAAAACTGTTTTTT	CASSQLPRGHSTNEKLFF
TRBV6-5	-	-	TRBJ2-1	TGTGCCAGCAGGCCCGAACGGGGTGAGCAGTTCTTC	CASRPERGEQFF
TRBV7-8	-	TRBD1	TRBJ1-1	TGTGCCAGCAGCTTAGCCGGACAGGGGGTCATGACTTTCTTT	CASSLAGQGVMTFF
TRBV30	-	-	TRBJ1-2	TGTGCCTGGAGTGGGGAAAGGGCCAGGGTGGGCTATGGCTACACCTTC	CAWSGERARVGYGYTF
TRBV29-1	-	TRBD1	TRBJ1-2	TGCAGCGCCGGGGGACAGGCCTCCCTTGACTATGGCTACACCTTC	CSAGGQASLDYGYTF
TRBV18	-	-	TRBJ1-1	TGTGCCAGCTCACCAACCCAGGATTGGACTGAAGCTTTCTTT	CASSPTQDWTEAFF
TRBV12-5	few	-	TRBJ2-3	TGTGCTAGTGGTCACAACCTAGGTACGCAGTATTTT	CASGHNLGTQYF
TRBV28	-	-	TRBJ2-7	TGTGCCAGTAACTCCCCACAGGCCTACGAGCAGTACTTC	CASNSPQAYEQYF
TRBV23-1	-	TRBD2	TRBJ2-1	TGCGCCAGCAGTCTACGGACTAGTGGAAACAATGAGCAGTTCTTC	CASSLRTSGNNEQFF